This TCR beta chain was profiled in a study of blood T cells in healthy people across ages. From germline, CDR1 is MDHEN and CDR2 SYDVKM. The ends lost 1 base at V and 5 bases at J; junction bases unmatched: 4. The CDR3 spans 15 residues. A remark on this clonotype: Its specificity is unknown.

No fewer than 5.5 micrograms of total RNA were isolated from every sample. Regarding the study as a whole: A conclusive naive versus antigen-experienced comparison was prevented by the unsorted PBMCs. Aged donors had fewer naive CD4+ cells and lower diversity than long-lived donors.

Next came a second PCR, run for roughly 6 to 11 cycles, which used a sample-barcoded 5' primer along with a J-beta primer mix. MiXCR, run by TCRdb on the 5' RACE reads, gives a single entry per CDR3 protein. The sample includes about 970,000 distinct CDR3 sequences, approximately 50% of them seen just once. This sequence was found in a woman aged 60 to 75 in good health. The J gene is TRBJ2-7, the V gene TRBV28; 11 bases match TRBD1. The specimen was blood. CDR3: CASSLSGQGVDEQYF. In DNA form, the CDR3 reads TGTGCCAGCAGTTTATCGGGACAGGGGGTCGACGAGCAGTACTTC.